This passage covers 19 T cell receptor beta chains from one sample sequenced in a study of blood T cell repertoires in COVID-19. The method was immunoSEQ multiplex PCR; TCRdb's version includes in-frame clones alone and lacks a portion of them. The sample records 90,000 or so clones, roughly 89% being singletons. Sample: peripheral blood. The receptors come from a woman older than 75 with active COVID-19.

V gene TRBV10-3 combines with J gene TRBJ1-2; 8 positions match TRBD1. This CDR3 is built from 13 residues. CDR1 and CDR2 (germline): ENHRY, SYGVKD. V was pared by 3 bases and J by 4 bases, with 1 base of the junction left unmatched. The CDR3, as DNA: TGTGCCATCAGTGACGACAGGGGCTATGGCTACACCTTC. Translated, it gives CAISDDRGYGYTF.

The V and J genes are TRBV15 and TRBJ2-4, with D tentatively TRBD1 (5 bases). The germline V gene encodes CDR1 LNHNV and CDR2 YYDKDF (reference sequence). V was cut by 3 bases and J by 8 bases, with 11 bases left in between. The CDR3 length is 13 residues. CDR3 region: CATSSYRSDIQYF. The CDR3 nucleotides read TGTGCCACCAGCAGTTACAGGTCGGACATTCAGTACTTC.

The rearrangement links TRBV5-6 to TRBJ2-5; tentative D call: TRBD1 (5 bases). Germline V gene lookup returns CDR1 SGHDT and CDR2 YYEEEE. Trimming stripped 0 bases from V and 1 base from J, with 19 bases between. The CDR3 is 18 residues long. Here the CDR3 DNA reads TGTGCCAGCAGCTTGGTTGGCCCATTGAGACAGAGCCAAGAGACCCAGTACTTC. Residues: CASSLVGPLRQSQETQYF.

The V gene is TRBV24-1, the J gene TRBJ1-2; D is perhaps TRBD1 (5 bases). The V and J ends lost 4 bases and 2 bases respectively, with 10 bases between them. CDR3 length: 14 amino acids. Germline CDR1 reads KGHDR; CDR2 reads SFDVKD. The DNA of the CDR3 is TGTGCCACCAGTGACGTGACAGACAACTATGGCTACACCTTC. It specifies CATSDVTDNYGYTF.

The chain links TRBV7-3 to TRBJ2-1; 8 bases agree with TRBD1. The length of the CDR3 is 16 residues. V lost 5 bases to trimming and J lost 8 bases; unmatched junction nucleotides: 14. Germline values: CDR1 SGHTA, CDR2 FQGTGA. The CDR3 reads CASSGGTGLGMDEQFF. CDR3 nucleotides: TGTGCCAGCAGCGGGGGGACAGGCCTAGGAATGGATGAGCAGTTCTTC.

In this sample, this clone turned up a few times. V gene TRBV20-1 combines with J gene TRBJ1-2; D gene uncertain. The CDR3 runs 11 residues. Germline V lookup: CDR1 DFQATT, CDR2 SNEGSKA (reference sequence). Trimming shortened V by 0 bases and J by 4 bases, and 3 bases separated the two germline ends. For the CDR3, the DNA is TGCAGTGCTAGAGACAGCTATGGCTACACCTTC. Translating gives CSARDSYGYTF.

The rearrangement joins TRBV14 to TRBJ2-1; TRBD2 matches at 10 bases. Germline trimming cut 0 bases from V and 4 bases from J; bases unmatched to any gene: 9. The CDR3 runs to 18 residues. CDR1 is SGHDN, CDR2 FVKESK, per germline. CDR3 sequence (DNA): TGTGCCAGCAGCCAAGACGCCGGAATAGCGGGGGGATACAATGAGCAGTTCTTC. It encodes CASSQDAGIAGGYNEQFF.

The chain carries TRBV19 and TRBJ2-5; 9 positions agree with TRBD1. V lost 2 bases, J lost 0 bases, and 10 bases stayed unmatched. This CDR3 comprises 18 residues. Germline-derived CDR1 and CDR2 are LNHDA and SQIVND (reference sequence). The CDR3 sequence: CASSIRDRAKGYQETQYF. The CDR3 region has the DNA TGTGCCAGTAGTATAAGGGACAGGGCCAAGGGGTACCAAGAGACCCAGTACTTC.

CDR3 bases: TGTGCCAGCAGCGTAGCAGGGTTCGGTTACGAGCAGTACTTC. Amino acid sequence: CASSVAGFGYEQYF. The J gene is TRBJ2-7, the V gene TRBV9, with TRBD1 as a possible D gene (5 bases). This CDR3 contains 14 residues. In germline, CDR1 is SGDLS, CDR2 YYNGEE. V lost 0 bases to trimming and J lost 4 bases, with 11 bases between them.

The rearrangement links TRBV2 to TRBJ2-1; 9 nucleotides line up with TRBD1. The CDR3 is 19 amino acids. Trimming cost V 5 bases and J 0 bases; bases outside gene matches: 14. The germline V gene has CDR1 SNHLY and CDR2 FYNNEI. The CDR3 bases are TGTGCCAGCAGTAGGGGACAGGGCAACACTTTGGGCTCCTACAATGAGCAGTTCTTC. Its protein is CASSRGQGNTLGSYNEQFF.

CDR3 sequence (DNA): TGTGCCAGCAGTTGGGGCGGATACAATGAGCAGTTCTTC. It is translated as CASSWGGYNEQFF. The rearrangement links TRBV6-2 or TRBV6-3 to TRBJ2-1; weak D call: TRBD1 (5 bases). The CDR3 length is 13 residues. V was shortened by 4 bases and J by 4 bases, with 8 bases between the two germline ends. The germline V gene has CDR1 MNHEY and CDR2 SVGEGT.

This clone was counted only a few times. The rearrangement joins TRBV6-2 or TRBV6-3 to TRBJ2-7; D might be TRBD2 (5 bases). Germline assignment: CDR1 MNHEY and CDR2 SVGEGT. The CDR3 runs 12 residues. V lost 2 bases, J lost 6 bases, and 8 bases lay in between. This chain's CDR3 is CASSYPGLEQYF. The CDR3 DNA sequence: TGTGCCAGCAGTTACCCAGGACTCGAGCAGTACTTC.

The genes are TRBV5-5 and TRBJ2-6, with D possibly TRBD1 on 6 matching bases. Germline V gives CDR1 SGHKS, CDR2 YYEKEE (reference sequence). Trimming shortened V by 7 bases and J by 2 bases, and 16 bases separated the two germline ends. CDR3 length: 16 residues. CDR3 amino acids: CASQTGPGAGANVLTF. In DNA form, the CDR3 reads TGTGCCAGCCAGACAGGCCCTGGGGCTGGGGCCAACGTCCTGACTTTC. Full variable domain (rest looked up from reference TRBV5-5 and TRBJ2-6): DAGVTQSPTHLIKTRGQQVTLRCSPISGHKSVSWYQQVLGQGPQFIFQYYEKEERGRGNFPDRFSARQFPNYSSELNVNALLLGDSALYLCASQTGPGAGANVLTFGAGSRLTVL.

The J gene is TRBJ2-5, the V gene TRBV28, with a weak D call TRBD2 (5 bases). From germline, CDR1 is MDHEN and CDR2 SYDVKM. The V end lost 5 bases, the J end lost 5 bases, and 18 bases lay between the germline ends. This CDR3 region has 15 residues. CDR3 DNA: TGTGCCAGCAGTCCAGGACTGGGCTCTATCGAGACCCAGTACTTC. Its translation: CASSPGLGSIETQYF.

The rearrangement links TRBV7-3 to TRBJ1-1; D uncertain. CDR3 size: 13 residues. From germline, CDR1 is SGHTA and CDR2 FQGTGA. Trimming took off 6 bases at V and 0 bases at J, with 8 bases between the two ends. The CDR3 bases are TGTGCCAGCAGATTTCAGATGAACACTGAAGCTTTCTTT. The encoded protein is CASRFQMNTEAFF.

The chain has TRBV28 and TRBJ2-5; D uncertain. Between the trimmed V and J ends, which lost 4 bases and 7 bases, there was a span of 16 bases. Per germline, CDR1 MDHEN and CDR2 SYDVKM. The CDR3 has 14 residues. The CDR3 sequence: CASSSGALLRTQYF. CDR3 nucleotides: TGTGCCAGCAGTTCCGGTGCTCTCCTTCGGACCCAGTACTTC.

Only a few counts were recorded for this clone. This chain uses TRBV28 with TRBJ1-2; TRBD1 matches at 7 bases. CDR3 length: 16 residues. V was clipped by 5 bases and J by 4 bases; unmatched bases: 13. Germline CDR1 reads MDHEN; CDR2 reads SYDVKM. Here the CDR3 DNA reads TGTGCCAGCAGTCCCCCCGGGACAGTTAGAAGCTATGGCTACACCTTC. Translating gives CASSPPGTVRSYGYTF.

The chain has TRBV28 and TRBJ2-2; the D gene is possibly TRBD2 (6 bases). CDR3 length: 17 amino acids. Germline assignment: CDR1 MDHEN and CDR2 SYDVKM. The V gene lost 5 bases and the J gene lost 1 base, with 17 bases spanning the gap. The CDR3 is CASSRFWGTRNTGELFF. The DNA of the CDR3 is TGTGCCAGCAGTAGATTCTGGGGGACTCGGAACACCGGGGAGCTGTTTTTT.

J is TRBJ2-1 and V is TRBV6-2 or TRBV6-3; 14 nucleotides line up with TRBD2. The CDR3 contains 18 residues. Germline lookup yields CDR1 MNHEY and CDR2 SVGEGT. V was clipped by 5 bases and J by 6 bases; unmatched bases: 12. The CDR3 loop reads CASSVGTSGRWSGNEQFF. CDR3 bases: TGTGCCAGCAGTGTCGGGACTAGCGGGAGATGGTCTGGCAATGAGCAGTTCTTC.